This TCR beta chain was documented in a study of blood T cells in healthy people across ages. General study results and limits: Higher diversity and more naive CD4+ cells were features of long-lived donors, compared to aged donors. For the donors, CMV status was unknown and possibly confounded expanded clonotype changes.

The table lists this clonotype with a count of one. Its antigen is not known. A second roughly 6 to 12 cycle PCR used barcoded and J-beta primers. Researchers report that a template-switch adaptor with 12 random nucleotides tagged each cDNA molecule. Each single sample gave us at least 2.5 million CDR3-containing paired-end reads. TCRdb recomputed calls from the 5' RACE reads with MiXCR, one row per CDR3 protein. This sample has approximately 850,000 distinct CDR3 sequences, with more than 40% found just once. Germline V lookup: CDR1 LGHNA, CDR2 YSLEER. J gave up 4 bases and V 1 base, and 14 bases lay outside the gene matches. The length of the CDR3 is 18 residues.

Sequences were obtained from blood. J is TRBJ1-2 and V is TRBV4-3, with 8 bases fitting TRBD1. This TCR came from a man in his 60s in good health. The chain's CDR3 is CASSQVIPGTGKAYGYTF. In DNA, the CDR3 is TGCGCCAGCAGCCAAGTAATACCGGGGACAGGCAAAGCCTATGGCTACACCTTC.